A single sample gave rise to the 8 T cell receptor beta chains below, sequenced in a study of blood T cell repertoires in COVID-19 (dated by TCRdb to 2019 to 2021). The method was the immunoSEQ multiplex PCR assay. The immuneACCESS repertoire file appears here via TCRdb, limited to in-frame rearrangements. These files lack a portion of the clones; in checked studies, under half of the deficit traces to unresolved V genes, and the cause of the others is not known. The sample table holds around 130,000 clones, of which roughly 90% were seen once. The ten largest account for 3.5% to 5% of the sample. Specimen: peripheral blood. These receptors were obtained from a man aged 35-49 years with acute or convalescent COVID-19.

The J gene is TRBJ1-2, the V gene TRBV9; no clear D gene. CDR1 is SGDLS and CDR2 is YYNGEE in the germline V gene. The CDR3 length is 12 residues. The V gene lost 0 bases and the J gene lost 5 bases, with 5 bases spanning the gap. The DNA of the CDR3 is TGTGCCAGCAGCGTAGTCGGGTATGGCTACACCTTC. Encoded protein: CASSVVGYGYTF.

The gene calls are TRBV5-1 and TRBJ2-7; 9 nucleotides line up with TRBD2. The CDR3 is 15 amino acids. V lost 0 bases and J lost 4; bases outside the gene matches: 5. Germline lookup yields CDR1 SGHRS and CDR2 YFSETQ. CDR3 in amino acids: CASSLAATSGYEQYF. CDR3 sequence (DNA): TGCGCCAGCAGCTTGGCCGCTACTAGCGGGTACGAGCAGTACTTC.

The rearrangement joins TRBV20-1 to TRBJ1-6; TRBD1 aligns across 7 bases. Germline values: CDR1 DFQATT, CDR2 SNEGSKA (reference sequence). The CDR3 sequence is 13 residues long. J gave up 8 bases and V 3 bases, and 4 bases lay outside the gene matches. The CDR3 is CSASDRDYSPLHF. The CDR3 region has the DNA TGCAGTGCTAGTGACAGGGATTATTCACCCCTCCACTTT.

A word on this clone: This specimen includes other DNA sequences encoding the same CDR3. The chain joins TRBV5-1 to TRBJ1-3; weak D call: TRBD1 (5 bases). Between the trimmed V and J ends, which lost 0 bases and 4 bases, there was a span of 8 bases. The V gene's germline CDR1 is SGHRS and CDR2 YFSETQ. CDR3 size: 14 residues. In nucleotides, the CDR3 is TGCGCCAGCAGCTTGGGTCAGGGAGGAAACACCATATATTTT. The encoded protein is CASSLGQGGNTIYF. Supplemented by reference TRBV5-1 and TRBJ1-3, the full variable domain reads KAGVTQTPRYLIKTRGQQVTLSCSPISGHRSVSWYQQTPGQGLQFLFEYFSETQRNKGNFPGRFSGRQFSNSRSEMNVSTLELGDSALYLCASSLGQGGNTIYFGEGSWLTVV.

This clone turned up a few times. The chain couples TRBV7-2 to TRBJ1-5; D gene unclear. V lost 2 bases and J 0 bases, leaving 8 bases between the germline ends. The CDR3 length is 15 residues. CDR1 is SGHTA and CDR2 is FQGNSA in the germline V gene. The CDR3 sequence: CASSLFEYSNQPQHF. The CDR3 DNA reads TGTGCCAGCAGCTTATTCGAGTATAGCAATCAGCCCCAGCATTTT.

The rearrangement links TRBV6-5 to TRBJ1-5; 7 bases are a match to TRBD1. CDR1 is MNHEY and CDR2 is SVGAGI in the germline V gene. V gave up 5 bases and J gave up 5 bases; unmatched junction bases: 9. This CDR3 is built from 15 residues. CDR3 residues: CASSTGQPNYQPQHF. In DNA form, the CDR3 reads TGTGCCAGCAGTACGGGACAGCCCAACTATCAGCCCCAGCATTTT.

V usage is TRBV7-9 and J usage is TRBJ2-6, with D unresolved. Trimming left V 1 base short and J 3 bases short, with 7 bases between. The CDR3 totals 15 residues. Germline V gene lookup returns CDR1 SEHNR and CDR2 FQNEAQ (reference sequence). CDR3 coding DNA: TGTGCCAGCAGCTTAGGCAGAGGTGGGGCCAACGTCCTGACTTTC. It specifies CASSLGRGGANVLTF.

The chain is built from TRBV2 and TRBJ2-3, with 15 positions matching TRBD2. The CDR3 contains 16 residues. Trimming cost V 2 bases and J 5 bases; bases outside gene matches: 2. Germline V CDR1 and CDR2: SNHLY, FYNNEI. The CDR3 reads CASSERTSGGVDTQYF. The CDR3, as DNA: TGTGCCAGCAGTGAAAGGACTAGCGGGGGGGTAGATACGCAGTATTTT.